Below are 10 T cell receptor beta chains sequenced from a single sample in a study of T cell changes during pregnancy in multiple sclerosis. The method was immunoSEQ multiplex PCR; TCRdb's version includes in-frame clones alone and lacks a portion of them. The profile shows roughly 40,000 clones, more than 70% of them singletons. The sequencing here drew on CD8+ T cells from peripheral blood mononuclear cells, taken in the first trimester of pregnancy. The receptor set was obtained from a female donor with multiple sclerosis, enrolled in a pregnancy study.

This clone has more than one count but fewer than ten. The chain joins TRBV4-3 to TRBJ1-1, with 10 bases fitting TRBD1. The CDR3 consists of 15 residues. The V gene end was trimmed by 3 bases and the J gene end by 6 bases; junction bases not matched to a gene: 7. Germline values: CDR1 LGHNA, CDR2 YSLEER. The DNA of the CDR3 is TGCGCCAGCAGCCACGCCGGGACAGGGGCCGCTGAAGCTTTCTTT. This translates into CASSHAGTGAAEAFF.

The rearrangement joins TRBV13 to TRBJ2-1; TRBD2 might be the D (6 bases). Trimming took 1 base from V and 10 from J, leaving 20 bases between them. Germline V CDR1 and CDR2: PRHDT, FYEKMQ (reference sequence). The CDR3 has 16 amino acids. The CDR3 nucleotides read TGTGCCAGCAGCTTAGATTCCCCCGGGACTTTAGGGGAGCAGTTCTTC. It codes for CASSLDSPGTLGEQFF.

This clone was seen only once. The chain joins TRBV2 to TRBJ2-3; TRBD2 matches 8 bases. CDR1 and CDR2 (germline): SNHLY, FYNNEI. V lost 3 bases to trimming and J lost 11 bases; unmatched junction nucleotides: 7. CDR3 length: 13 residues. CDR3 sequence (DNA): TGTGCCAGCAGTGAGGGGCGGGGGGACCAGCAGTATTTT. This encodes CASSEGRGDQQYF.

The V call is TRBV9, the J call TRBJ2-5; 16 bases align to TRBD2. The CDR3 loop spans 20 amino acids. Looked up from germline, CDR1 is SGDLS and CDR2 is YYNGEE. V shed 3 bases and J 5 bases; nucleotides not matched to a gene: 16. CDR3 amino acids: CASSAPPGTSGGAADETQYF. CDR3 bases: TGTGCCAGCAGCGCCCCTCCCGGGACTAGCGGGGGGGCCGCGGACGAGACCCAGTACTTC.

This clone has just a few counts. J is TRBJ1-1 and V is TRBV4-1; TRBD1 matches at 8 bases. CDR3 length: 15 amino acids. CDR1 is MGHRA, CDR2 YSYEKL, per germline. Trimming at V came to 0 bases and at J to 3 bases, leaving 3 bases not matched to a gene. CDR3 DNA sequence: TGCGCCAGCAGCCAAGAGGGGACAGGCCACACTGAAGCTTTCTTT. Protein: CASSQEGTGHTEAFF.

The rearrangement links TRBV10-3 to TRBJ1-5; a weak D match, TRBD1 (6 bases). Deletions cut 2 bases from V and 0 bases from J, with 8 bases between. The CDR3 totals 15 residues. Germline CDR1 is ENHRY and CDR2 is SYGVKD. CDR3 amino acids: CAISETGHSNQPQHF. Written as DNA, the CDR3 is TGTGCCATCAGTGAGACAGGGCATAGCAATCAGCCCCAGCATTTT.

The rearrangement links TRBV7-3 to TRBJ2-1, with D perhaps TRBD2 (6 bases). Germline CDR1 reads SGHTA; CDR2 reads FQGTGA. Deletions cut 5 bases from V and 4 bases from J, with 15 bases between. CDR3 size: 15 residues. The CDR3 loop reads CASSLAGGAYNEQFF. The CDR3 DNA follows: TGTGCCAGCAGCCTCGCAGGCGGGGCATACAATGAGCAGTTCTTC.

The chain recombines TRBV6-4 with TRBJ1-2, with TRBD1 identical over 9 bases. The CDR3 length is 16 residues. Unmatched junction bases numbered 13, after V lost 4 bases and J lost 7 bases. Per germline, CDR1 MRHNA and CDR2 SNTAGT. CDR3 region: CASSGQSGTGSVGYTF. The CDR3 bases are TGTGCCAGCAGTGGCCAGTCCGGGACAGGGAGTGTTGGCTACACCTTC.

The V and J genes are TRBV10-1 and TRBJ2-1, with a weak D call TRBD2 (6 bases). Germline V gives CDR1 WNHNN, CDR2 SYGVQD (reference sequence). V lost 6 bases and J 0 bases, leaving 15 bases between the germline ends. There are 16 residues in the CDR3. The CDR3 nucleotides are TGCGCCAGCAGGTCTAGCGAGTCTTTCTCCTACAATGAGCAGTTCTTC. This codes for CASRSSESFSYNEQFF.

This chain links TRBV4-3 with TRBJ1-1, with TRBD1 matching over 7 bases. Looked up from germline, CDR1 is LGHNA and CDR2 is YSLEER. The CDR3 length is 16 residues. After removal of 3 bases from V and 6 bases from J, the junction contained 13 bases not matched to a gene. The DNA of the CDR3 is TGCGCCAGCAGCCAGGGGACAGCGGCTAGAGCGGCTGAAGCTTTCTTT. Translation gives CASSQGTAARAAEAFF.